This paragraph reports one T cell receptor beta chain. What it binds is unknown. The sample belongs to a study of sequential checkpoint blockade in melanoma. Background on the study: After both sequences, patients received maintenance nivolumab. 85 to 95 pretreatment tumor DNA samples were TCRβ immunosequenced. Overall study results and limits: Tumor T-cell fraction and clonality correlated with PD-L1 and CD8+ counts. Response in arm A was associated with pretreatment TIL clonality.

Treatment given: randomized to nivolumab then ipilimumab (arm A) or the reverse (arm B). This CDR3 comprises 19 residues. V dropped 5 bases and J dropped 0; count of bases not matched to a gene: 4. Germline loops: CDR1 MDHEN, CDR2 SYDVKM. Sequencing used immunoSEQ multiplex PCR; TCRdb keeps in-frame clones, though not all of them. This sample carries some 22,000 clones, 27% of them seen once, and the ten largest clones take 5.5% to 7.5%. Sample: tumor tissue (inferred from file names), taken from a patient given nivolumab and ipilimumab in sequence. The chain recombines TRBV28 with TRBJ2-6; TRBD2 agrees at 16 bases. The clonotype comes from a human donor with melanoma. The CDR3 nucleotides read TGTGCCAGCAGTGGGACTAGCGGGAGGGCCGTCTCTGGGGCCAACGTCCTGACTTTC. Translating it yields CASSGTSGRAVSGANVLTF.